The entry below gives a single T cell receptor beta chain sequence along with its context. Sequencing used immunoSEQ multiplex PCR; TCRdb keeps in-frame clones, though not all of them. The repertoire holds 35,000 to 55,000 clones, with about nine tenths as singletons. The sample is drawn from a study of OX40 agonist ivuxolimab in advanced cancers. This specimen consisted of CD4+ or CD8+ T cells sorted from blood, obtained in a trial of the OX40 agonist ivuxolimab. The sequence was obtained from an adult with an advanced solid tumor such as melanoma, head and neck, liver or kidney cancer.

The CDR3 here is CASSSAGLYEQYF. Here the CDR3 DNA reads TGTGCCAGCAGTTCCGCGGGCCTCTACGAGCAGTACTTC. V is TRBV27 and J is TRBJ2-7, with TRBD2 as a possible D gene (5 bases). The CDR3 is made up of 13 amino acids. V dropped 4 bases and J dropped 3 bases, with 10 bases sitting between them. Germline V gene lookup returns CDR1 MNHEY and CDR2 SMNVEV (reference sequence).